The clone carrying this TCR beta chain was observed a few times. No antigen is known for it. The study ran its PCR with 60 Vbeta and 13 Jbeta primers. The method was immunoSEQ multiplex PCR; TCRdb's version includes in-frame clones alone and lacks a portion of them. The sample holds 30,000 to 40,000 clones, about 80% seen once. This sample is part of a study of cytomegalovirus exposure and HLA in healthy donors. Notes on the study in general: In a later analysis, most CMV-associated TCR beta chains appeared HLA-restricted.

The CDR3 totals 18 residues. After removal of 1 base from V and 4 bases from J, the junction contained 15 bases not matched to a gene. Germline values: CDR1 LGHNA, CDR2 YSLEER. The chain couples TRBV4-3 to TRBJ1-1, with 7 bases aligning to TRBD1. The sequenced sample was PBMCs. The TCR comes from a woman younger than 35 in good health and CMV-seropositive. Here the CDR3 DNA reads TGCGCCAGCAGCCAAGTTCCGGGACAGCTTTTCGCAGGCACTGAAGCTTTCTTT. Residues: CASSQVPGQLFAGTEAFF.